Below are 8 T cell receptor beta chains sequenced from a single sample in a study of T cells in Graves' hyperthyroidism and ophthalmopathy (dated by TCRdb to about 2019). Library preparation was by multiplex PCR. The listed sequencing device is Illumina HiSeq 2000. TCR beta CDR3 regions were amplified from RNA transcripts. The first round of RT-PCR for the TCR CDR3 was performed with the HTBI primer set and the Qiagen OneStep RT-PCR kit. TCRdb cleaned the public reads at Q25 with fastp, built clones with MiXCR and kept in-frame beta chains. Duplicate CDR3 protein sequences are folded into a single record with the most common DNA and genes. This sample lists about 270,000 distinct CDR3 sequences; over 20% were detected once. 50% to 75% of the sample is taken by the ten largest. Material for sequencing was blood. The receptors come from a man aged 25-45 years with Graves' ophthalmopathy.

In this sample, this clonotype turned up many times. The chain has TRBV19 and TRBJ2-2; 7 bases map to TRBD2. V was pared by 4 bases and J by 0 bases, with 5 bases of the junction left unmatched. CDR1 is LNHDA, CDR2 SQIVND, per germline (reference sequence). The CDR3 length is 16 residues. As DNA, the CDR3 is TGTGCCAGTAGTACTGGGCTAGCGGCGAACACCGGGGAGCTGTTTTTT. Protein product: CASSTGLAANTGELFF.

The J gene is TRBJ2-7, the V gene TRBV11-1; 7 nucleotides agree with TRBD1. The CDR3 has 14 residues. V was pared by 5 bases and J by 7 bases, with 11 bases of the junction left unmatched. Germline assignment: CDR1 SGHAT and CDR2 FQDESV (reference sequence). The CDR3 region is CASSPDRVWLEQYF. The CDR3 DNA is TGTGCCAGCAGCCCCGACAGGGTTTGGCTGGAGCAGTACTTC. Complete variable domain (other parts from reference TRBV11-1 and TRBJ2-7): EAEVAQSPRYKITEKSQAVAFWCDPISGHATLYWYRQILGQGPELLVQFQDESVVDDSQLPKDRFSAERLKGVDSTLKIQPAELGDSAMYLCASSPDRVWLEQYFGPGTRLTVT.

At least ten counts were recorded for this clonotype. The chain is built from TRBV3-1 and TRBJ2-7; TRBD1 aligns across 10 bases. This CDR3 is built from 14 residues. Germline-derived CDR1 and CDR2 are LGHDT and YNNKEL (reference sequence). Trimming cost V 3 bases and J 4 bases; bases outside gene matches: 3. The CDR3 here is CASSHGTGDYEQYF. CDR3 bases: TGTGCCAGCAGCCACGGGACAGGGGATTACGAGCAGTACTTC.

The table lists this clonotype with many counts. V and J are TRBV2 and TRBJ2-7; maybe TRBD2 (7 bases). V was trimmed by 10 bases and J by 3 bases, leaving 19 bases between them. CDR1 SNHLY and CDR2 FYNNEI come from the germline V gene. CDR3 length: 14 residues. The CDR3 loop reads CATQGLAVDYEQYF. CDR3 in DNA: TGTGCCACCCAGGGGCTAGCGGTGGACTACGAGCAGTACTTC.

There are many counts of this clonotype. V usage is TRBV3-1 and J usage is TRBJ1-4; D may be TRBD1 (6 bases). Trimming removed 5 bases from V and 8 bases from J, with 9 bases in between. There are 12 residues in the CDR3. Per the germline V gene, CDR1 is LGHDT and CDR2 is YNNKEL (reference sequence). This CDR3 is CASSARGEKLFF. CDR3 nucleotide sequence: TGTGCCAGCAGCGCAAGGGGGGAAAAACTGTTTTTT.

At least ten counts were recorded for this clonotype. J is TRBJ2-1 and V is TRBV20-1, with D maybe TRBD2 (5 bases). This CDR3 contains 13 residues. Germline V gene sequence: CDR1 DFQATT, CDR2 SNEGSKA (reference sequence). The germline V and J ends were trimmed by 3 bases and 4 bases, with 10 bases remaining between them. The CDR3 sequence is CSASRGRYNEQFF. The CDR3 DNA reads TGCAGTGCTAGCCGGGGTCGGTACAATGAGCAGTTCTTC.

This clonotype was observed a handful of times. This chain connects TRBV29-1 to TRBJ2-3; D is uncertain. Germline V CDR1 and CDR2: SQVTM, ANQGSEA. With 5 bases removed from V and 6 bases from J, the gap between germline ends came to 12 bases. The CDR3 extends over 12 amino acids. CDR3 bases: TGCAGCGTTTCCACCGCCGGGGATACGCAGTATTTT. The encoded protein is CSVSTAGDTQYF.

V usage is TRBV7-9 and J usage is TRBJ2-1; 10 bases agree with TRBD2. Per germline, CDR1 SEHNR and CDR2 FQNEAQ (reference sequence). The junction had 9 bases not matched to a gene; V was cut back by 5 bases and J by 5 bases. The CDR3 loop spans 16 amino acids. CDR3 coding DNA: TGTGCCAGCAGCCTACTGTTAGCGGGAGGAGACAATGAGCAGTTCTTC. Translated: CASSLLLAGGDNEQFF.